The subject of this entry is one T cell receptor beta chain. Its antigen is undetermined. The TCR beta CDR3 regions underwent amplification using RNA transcripts as the source. The HTBI primer set served for first-round RT-PCR of the TCR CDR3. MiXCR, run by TCRdb on the multiplex PCR reads, gives a single entry per CDR3 protein. The sample lists some 98,000 distinct CDR3 sequences; around 37% were seen once. The sample is drawn from a study of T cells in Graves' hyperthyroidism and ophthalmopathy. V lost 0 bases to trimming and J lost 2 bases, with 7 bases between them. Germline values: CDR1 WSHSY, CDR2 SAAADI. The CDR3 sequence is 14 residues long. Graves' hyperthyroidism was deemed stable absent ophthalmopathy progression within 18 months. Hyperthyroidism, newly diagnosed and lasting under 2 months, affected patients aged 18 to 65. Researchers barred patients who had uncontrolled infection, other autoimmune disease, pregnancy or lactation.

Findings and caveats of the study: Most clonotypes expanded in the thyroid (above 0.001) were also present in blood.

This receptor was taken from a woman aged 25 to 39 with Graves' hyperthyroidism. This sequence joins TRBV10-2 and TRBJ1-1; D remains ambiguous. Sequencing was carried out using peripheral blood or thyroid tissue (not recorded which). The CDR3 bases are TGCGCCAGCAGTGAGTCCGTTGATAACACTGAAGCTTTCTTT. Its protein is CASSESVDNTEAFF.